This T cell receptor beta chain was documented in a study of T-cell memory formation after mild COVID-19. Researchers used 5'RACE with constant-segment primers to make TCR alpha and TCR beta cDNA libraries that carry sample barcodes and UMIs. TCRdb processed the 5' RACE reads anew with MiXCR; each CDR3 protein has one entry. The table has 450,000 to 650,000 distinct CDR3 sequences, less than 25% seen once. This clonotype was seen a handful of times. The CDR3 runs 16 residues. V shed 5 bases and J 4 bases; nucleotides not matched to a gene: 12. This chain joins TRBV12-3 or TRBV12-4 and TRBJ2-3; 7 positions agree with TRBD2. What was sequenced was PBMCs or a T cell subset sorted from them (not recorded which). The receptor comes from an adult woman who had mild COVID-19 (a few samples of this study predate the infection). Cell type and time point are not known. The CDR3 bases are TGTGCCAGCAGTCCTAGCGGCCGGTATCCCCCAGATACGCAGTATTTT. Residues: CASSPSGRYPPDTQYF.